This section outlines one T cell receptor beta chain sequence together with its context. Its antigen is unknown. The sample holds no much larger clone one base away, and base qualities are not on file. The CDR3 covers 13 residues, taking in both the cysteine and the phenylalanine. Only the CDR3 part of the read is kept: 39 bases, read in frame from the first base. The germline V gene yields SGHDT for CDR1 and YYEEEE for CDR2. Trimming takes 4 bases off V and 6 bases off J; junction bases not matched to a gene: 3. To prepare the library, the immunoSEQ multiplex PCR assay was applied. TCRdb's version of the immuneACCESS table is confined to in-frame rearrangements and falls short of the full clone set. An unresolved V gene accounts for under half of the shortfall where checked; the remainder is of unknown origin. Present in this sample are 100,000 to 120,000 clones, around four fifths of which were seen just once. The ten largest account for less than 15% of the sample.

The data stem from a study of control samples from healthy donors and cancer patients (dated by TCRdb to 2020 to 2021). The specimen sequenced was blood. The sequence links TRBV5-6 to TRBJ2-1; 8 junctional bases match TRBD1. This receptor was identified in a woman aged 45-60 years in good health. The nucleotide sequence is TGTGCCAGCAGCCGGACAGGGTTCAATGAGCAGTTCTTC. It translates to CASSRTGFNEQFF.